The text below deals with one T cell receptor (beta chain). What it binds is unknown. Gene names are mouse gene names. The read ends 1 residue before the CDR3 terminus; that terminus is restored from the germline J gene. The data were taken from a study of tissue T cells after allogeneic stem cell transplantation. Study results and caveats: Alloreactivity or antigen specificity of tissue TCRs was not determined; some clones might be host cells. Anatomically similar tissues had similar TCR repertoires within each patient.

Indicated time point: mouse harvest day 7 after allogeneic transplant. Tail vein injection delivered 10^7 T-cell-depleted bone marrow cells and 10^6 splenic CD5+ T cells. Survey-depth TCRbeta CDR3 sequencing reported V/J genes and productive frequencies. TCRdb's copy holds only in-frame clones and misses some; the assay was immunoSEQ multiplex PCR. The sample includes about 5,800 clones, 46% of them seen just once. The CDR3 sequence is 15 residues long. Germline V gives CDR1 KGHTA, CDR2 FQNQQP. The sequencing sample was made of skin. The TCR originated in a female BALB/c mouse given C57BL/6 T cells with graft-versus-host disease after an allogeneic hematopoietic cell transplant. This rearrangement joins TRBV23 to TRBJ2-5; the D segment call TRBD2 is taken from the table without a DNA check. This CDR3 is CSSSQLGGRQDTQYF. The DNA read from the CDR3 is TGCTCCAGCAGTCAATTGGGGGGCCGACAAGACACCCAGTAC.